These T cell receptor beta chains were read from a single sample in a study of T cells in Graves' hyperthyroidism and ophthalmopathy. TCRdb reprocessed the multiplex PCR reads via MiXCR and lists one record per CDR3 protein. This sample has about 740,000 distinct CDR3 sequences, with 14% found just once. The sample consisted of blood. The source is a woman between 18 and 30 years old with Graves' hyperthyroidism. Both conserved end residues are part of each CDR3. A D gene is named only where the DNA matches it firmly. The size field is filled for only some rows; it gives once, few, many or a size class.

CDR3 protein: CASSLGGGGPLSYEQYF
CDR3 DNA: TGTGCCAGCAGCTTAGGTGGCGGGGGCCCACTCTCCTACGAGCAGTACTTC
V gene: TRBV7-2
clone size: few
D gene: NA
J gene: TRBJ2-7

CDR3 protein: CASSYSAGTAWDSPLHF
CDR3 DNA: TGTGCCAGCAGTTACTCAGCGGGGACCGCCTGGGATTCACCCCTCCACTTT
V gene: TRBV6-2/TRBV6-3
clone size: few
D gene: NA
J gene: TRBJ1-6

CDR3 protein: CAWSGIGAVIEQFF
CDR3 DNA: TGTGCCTGGAGTGGTATAGGGGCGGTCATTGAGCAGTTCTTC
V gene: TRBV30
clone size: many
D gene: NA
J gene: TRBJ2-1

CDR3 protein: CASSPGQGGGAEAFF
CDR3 DNA: TGTGCCAGCAGTCCGGGACAGGGGGGGGGGGCTGAAGCTTTCTTT
V gene: TRBV28
clone size: many
D gene: TRBD1
J gene: TRBJ1-1

CDR3 protein: CASSGTGTILSYEQYF
CDR3 DNA: TGTGCCAGCAGTGGCACGGGGACGATCCTCTCCTACGAGCAGTACTTC
V gene: TRBV28
clone size: many
D gene: NA
J gene: TRBJ2-7

CDR3 protein: CASSHAGTSAGRSEQFF
CDR3 DNA: TGTGCCAGCAGCCACGCCGGGACTAGCGCAGGGCGCAGTGAGCAGTTCTTC
V gene: TRBV3-1
clone size: many
D gene: TRBD2
J gene: TRBJ2-1

CDR3 protein: CASSQWASGAETQYF
CDR3 DNA: TGTGCCAGCAGCCAATGGGCTAGCGGGGCAGAGACCCAGTACTTC
V gene: TRBV7-9
clone size: few
D gene: TRBD2
J gene: TRBJ2-5

CDR3 protein: CAISEFEDRGRRDTEAFF
CDR3 DNA: TGTGCCATCAGTGAATTCGAGGACAGGGGGCGCCGGGACACTGAAGCTTTCTTT
V gene: TRBV10-3
clone size: many
D gene: TRBD1
J gene: TRBJ1-1

CDR3 protein: CASSLRLPGFLQETQYF
CDR3 DNA: TGTGCCAGCAGCTTAAGGTTACCGGGATTCCTACAAGAGACCCAGTACTTC
V gene: TRBV7-9
clone size: NA
D gene: NA
J gene: TRBJ2-5

CDR3 protein: CSARPPTGDLNTEAFF
CDR3 DNA: TGCAGTGCTAGACCCCCTACAGGGGACCTGAACACTGAAGCTTTCTTT
V gene: TRBV20-1
clone size: many
D gene: TRBD1
J gene: TRBJ1-1

CDR3 protein: CASTYLGTGGDTEAFF
CDR3 DNA: TGTGCCAGCACATACCTCGGGACAGGGGGGGACACTGAAGCTTTCTTT
V gene: TRBV9
clone size: NA
D gene: TRBD1
J gene: TRBJ1-1

CDR3 protein: CASSQDSSGRSSNEQFF
CDR3 DNA: TGCGCCAGCAGCCAAGATTCGAGCGGGAGGAGTAGCAATGAGCAGTTCTTC
V gene: TRBV4-1
clone size: few
D gene: TRBD2
J gene: TRBJ2-1

CDR3 protein: CASSPGGVGNEQFF
CDR3 DNA: TGTGCCAGCAGCCCGGGGGGCGTGGGGAATGAGCAGTTCTTC
V gene: TRBV11-2
clone size: many
D gene: NA
J gene: TRBJ2-1

CDR3 protein: CASKAGPGLAETQYF
CDR3 DNA: TGTGCCAGCAAGGCGGGACCAGGTCTAGCAGAGACCCAGTACTTC
V gene: TRBV2
clone size: many
D gene: NA
J gene: TRBJ2-5

CDR3 protein: CASSQGRAGANVLTF
CDR3 DNA: TGTGCCAGCAGCCAAGGCCGGGCTGGGGCCAACGTCCTGACTTTC
V gene: TRBV3-1
clone size: many
D gene: NA
J gene: TRBJ2-6

CDR3 protein: CASSQRKGLDTQYF
CDR3 DNA: TGTGCCAGCAGCCAAAGAAAGGGCCTCGATACGCAGTATTTT
V gene: TRBV3-1
clone size: many
D gene: NA
J gene: TRBJ2-3

CDR3 protein: CASSFPSTGNQETQYF
CDR3 DNA: TGTGCCAGCAGTTTCCCCTCTACAGGGAACCAAGAGACCCAGTACTTC
V gene: TRBV28
clone size: many
D gene: NA
J gene: TRBJ2-5

CDR3 protein: CSARDLAGERNEQFF
CDR3 DNA: TGCAGTGCTAGAGATCTAGCGGGAGAGCGCAATGAGCAGTTCTTC
V gene: TRBV20-1
clone size: few
D gene: TRBD2
J gene: TRBJ2-1

CDR3 protein: CASSSFGSRTYEQYF
CDR3 DNA: TGTGCCAGCAGCTCCTTTGGGTCGAGGACCTACGAGCAGTACTTC
V gene: TRBV7-2
clone size: NA
D gene: NA
J gene: TRBJ2-7

CDR3 protein: CASKGQGHSNQPQHF
CDR3 DNA: TGTGCCAGCAAGGGACAGGGACATAGCAATCAGCCCCAGCATTTT
V gene: TRBV2
clone size: many
D gene: TRBD1
J gene: TRBJ1-5

CDR3 protein: CASSEAAGPSGDEQFF
CDR3 DNA: TGTGCCAGCAGTGAAGCAGCGGGTCCTAGCGGCGATGAGCAGTTCTTC
V gene: TRBV2
clone size: many
D gene: TRBD2
J gene: TRBJ2-1

CDR3 protein: CASSPRDSEAFF
CDR3 DNA: TGTGCCAGCTCACCCCGGGACTCTGAAGCTTTCTTT
V gene: TRBV18
clone size: many
D gene: NA
J gene: TRBJ1-1

CDR3 protein: CATSDLRGETQYF
CDR3 DNA: TGTGCCACCAGTGATCTCAGGGGGGAGACCCAGTACTTC
V gene: TRBV24-1
clone size: NA
D gene: TRBD1
J gene: TRBJ2-5

CDR3 protein: CASRSTSSNQPQHF
CDR3 DNA: TGTGCCAGCAGATCCACAAGCTCTAATCAGCCCCAGCATTTT
V gene: TRBV6-1
clone size: few
D gene: NA
J gene: TRBJ1-5

CDR3 protein: CDSSPGDRGVYSNQPQHF
CDR3 DNA: TGTGATAGCAGCCCGGGGGACAGGGGCGTCTATAGCAATCAGCCCCAGCATTTT
V gene: TRBV12-3/TRBV12-4
clone size: NA
D gene: TRBD1
J gene: TRBJ1-5

CDR3 protein: CASSPQQASTGELFF
CDR3 DNA: TGTGCCAGCTCACCGCAACAGGCGTCCACCGGGGAGCTGTTTTTT
V gene: TRBV18
clone size: NA
D gene: NA
J gene: TRBJ2-2

CDR3 protein: CASSLVHPLSTDRARDTQYF
CDR3 DNA: TGTGCCAGCAGCTTAGTCCATCCGCTATCAACAGACAGGGCAAGAGATACGCAGTATTTT
V gene: TRBV7-8
clone size: few
D gene: TRBD1
J gene: TRBJ2-3

CDR3 protein: CASRPLSTGELFF
CDR3 DNA: TGTGCCAGCCGACCTCTAAGTACCGGGGAGCTGTTTTTT
V gene: TRBV2
clone size: few
D gene: NA
J gene: TRBJ2-2

CDR3 protein: CSVEVNPGPSGANVLTF
CDR3 DNA: TGCAGCGTTGAAGTTAACCCAGGGCCCTCTGGGGCCAACGTCCTGACTTTC
V gene: TRBV29-1
clone size: few
D gene: NA
J gene: TRBJ2-6

CDR3 protein: CASINSATNTGELFF
CDR3 DNA: TGTGCCAGCATTAATAGCGCCACGAACACCGGGGAGCTGTTTTTT
V gene: TRBV28
clone size: many
D gene: NA
J gene: TRBJ2-2

CDR3 protein: CASSYPDRGRNGYTF
CDR3 DNA: TGTGCCAGCAGTTACCCGGACAGGGGAAGGAATGGCTACACCTTC
V gene: TRBV6-5
clone size: few
D gene: TRBD1
J gene: TRBJ1-2

CDR3 protein: CASSGQSNQPQHF
CDR3 DNA: TGTGCCAGTAGTGGACAAAGCAATCAGCCCCAGCATTTT
V gene: TRBV19
clone size: NA
D gene: NA
J gene: TRBJ1-5

CDR3 protein: CASSPPSGPNSPLHF
CDR3 DNA: TGTGCCAGCTCACCACCGTCAGGACCTAATTCACCCCTCCACTTT
V gene: TRBV18
clone size: many
D gene: NA
J gene: TRBJ1-6

CDR3 protein: CASSQRGASGGTQHF
CDR3 DNA: TGTGCCAGCAGCCAAAGGGGGGCATCAGGGGGGACCCAGCATTTT
V gene: TRBV3-1
clone size: many
D gene: TRBD1
J gene: TRBJ1-5

CDR3 protein: CSDRSGDYNEQFF
CDR3 DNA: TGCAGTGATAGGAGCGGCGACTACAATGAGCAGTTCTTC
V gene: TRBV20-1
clone size: NA
D gene: NA
J gene: TRBJ2-1

CDR3 protein: CASSEDDSTDTQYF
CDR3 DNA: TGTGCCAGCAGTGAAGACGACAGCACAGATACGCAGTATTTT
V gene: TRBV2
clone size: many
D gene: NA
J gene: TRBJ2-3

CDR3 protein: CASSTRTVPHEQYF
CDR3 DNA: TGTGCCAGCAGCACCCGGACAGTCCCCCACGAGCAGTACTTC
V gene: TRBV11-2
clone size: NA
D gene: NA
J gene: TRBJ2-7

CDR3 protein: CSARSSGPEGGGYTF
CDR3 DNA: TGCAGTGCTAGAAGCTCCGGACCTGAGGGGGGTGGCTACACCTTC
V gene: TRBV20-1
clone size: NA
D gene: NA
J gene: TRBJ1-2

CDR3 protein: CSASNPGADGIEQYF
CDR3 DNA: TGCAGTGCTAGCAACCCCGGGGCAGATGGGATCGAGCAGTACTTC
V gene: TRBV20-1
clone size: few
D gene: NA
J gene: TRBJ2-7

CDR3 protein: CASSLGVADYTDTQYF
CDR3 DNA: TGTGCCAGCAGCTTAGGGGTAGCGGACTACACAGATACGCAGTATTTT
V gene: TRBV7-9
clone size: many
D gene: NA
J gene: TRBJ2-3

CDR3 protein: CASRITGTDSRSYNSPLHF
CDR3 DNA: TGTGCCAGCAGGATAACCGGGACGGACTCTCGCTCCTATAATTCACCCCTCCACTTT
V gene: TRBV27
clone size: NA
D gene: NA
J gene: TRBJ1-6

CDR3 protein: CATGAGTYEQYF
CDR3 DNA: TGTGCCACCGGTGCGGGGACCTACGAGCAGTACTTC
V gene: TRBV7-9
clone size: many
D gene: NA
J gene: TRBJ2-7

CDR3 protein: CASGGYTEAFF
CDR3 DNA: TGTGCCAGCGGAGGGTACACTGAAGCTTTCTTT
V gene: TRBV6-1
clone size: many
D gene: NA
J gene: TRBJ1-1

CDR3 protein: CASSRGDYSNQPQHF
CDR3 DNA: TGTGCCAGCAGTAGGGGAGACTATAGCAATCAGCCCCAGCATTTT
V gene: TRBV11-2
clone size: many
D gene: NA
J gene: TRBJ1-5

CDR3 protein: CSAERQGGYEQYF
CDR3 DNA: TGCAGTGCAGAGAGACAGGGGGGGTACGAGCAGTACTTC
V gene: TRBV20-1
clone size: few
D gene: TRBD1
J gene: TRBJ2-7

CDR3 protein: CAIRGQGPNEKLFF
CDR3 DNA: TGTGCCATCAGAGGTCAGGGACCTAATGAAAAACTGTTTTTT
V gene: TRBV10-3
clone size: few
D gene: NA
J gene: TRBJ1-4

CDR3 protein: CSADRDSTDTQYF
CDR3 DNA: TGCAGCGCTGACCGGGACTCAACAGATACGCAGTATTTT
V gene: TRBV29-1
clone size: few
D gene: NA
J gene: TRBJ2-3

CDR3 protein: CASSFRGAGDTQYF
CDR3 DNA: TGTGCCAGCAGTTTCAGGGGGGCGGGAGATACGCAGTATTTT
V gene: TRBV27
clone size: NA
D gene: NA
J gene: TRBJ2-3

CDR3 protein: CSARERAGYQPQHF
CDR3 DNA: TGCAGTGCTAGAGAGAGGGCAGGGTACCAGCCCCAGCATTTT
V gene: TRBV20-1
clone size: few
D gene: NA
J gene: TRBJ1-5

CDR3 protein: CASSQNQRDDGNTIYF
CDR3 DNA: TGTGCCAGCTCACAGAATCAGAGGGACGATGGAAACACCATATATTTT
V gene: TRBV18
clone size: many
D gene: NA
J gene: TRBJ1-3

CDR3 protein: CASSLDPSGNTIYF
CDR3 DNA: TGTGCCAGCAGCTTAGATCCCTCTGGAAACACCATATATTTT
V gene: TRBV7-9
clone size: NA
D gene: NA
J gene: TRBJ1-3

CDR3 protein: CSARPGLAAVNEQFF
CDR3 DNA: TGCAGTGCTAGACCGGGACTAGCCGCGGTAAATGAGCAGTTCTTC
V gene: TRBV20-1
clone size: few
D gene: TRBD2
J gene: TRBJ2-1

CDR3 protein: CASSLLSVDEQFF
CDR3 DNA: TGCGCCAGCAGCTTACTTAGTGTCGATGAGCAGTTCTTC
V gene: TRBV5-1
clone size: many
D gene: NA
J gene: TRBJ2-1

CDR3 protein: CASSGTETETQYF
CDR3 DNA: TGTGCCAGCAGCGGAACAGAGACAGAGACCCAGTACTTC
V gene: TRBV9
clone size: NA
D gene: NA
J gene: TRBJ2-5

CDR3 protein: CAWSGDSTEAFF
CDR3 DNA: TGTGCCTGGAGTGGTGACAGCACTGAAGCTTTCTTT
V gene: TRBV30
clone size: many
D gene: NA
J gene: TRBJ1-1

CDR3 protein: CASSYSVREGVNEQFF
CDR3 DNA: TGTGCCAGCAGTTACAGCGTGCGGGAAGGCGTCAATGAGCAGTTCTTC
V gene: TRBV6-2/TRBV6-3
clone size: many
D gene: NA
J gene: TRBJ2-1

CDR3 protein: CASSDLARRTWYNEQFF
CDR3 DNA: TGTGCCAGCAGTGACCTAGCGCGACGTACCTGGTACAATGAGCAGTTCTTC
V gene: TRBV2
clone size: many
D gene: NA
J gene: TRBJ2-1

CDR3 protein: CASSQLSPGQGSEQYF
CDR3 DNA: TGTGCCAGCAGCCAGCTAAGCCCGGGACAGGGAAGTGAGCAGTACTTC
V gene: TRBV4-2
clone size: NA
D gene: TRBD1
J gene: TRBJ2-7